This entry is about one T cell receptor (beta chain). The data stem from a study of blood T cell repertoires in COVID-19. About the research overall: Material from acute and convalescent COVID-19 was sourced from the United States, Italy and Spain. The analysed material was cDNA or gDNA that came from T cells, B-cell-depleted T cells, or PBMCs.

Study processing details: For nucleated cells, counts were estimated from reference gene primer amplification. Here immunoSEQ multiplex PCR was the method, and the copy in TCRdb shows in-frame clones only, minus some. The D gene and trimming were derived from the DNA, and the V and J assignments and clone size from that table. The sample shows 310,000 or so clones, roughly 82% of them seen only once. This sequence originates from a woman aged 45-65 years with acute or convalescent COVID-19. The sample consisted of peripheral blood.

CDR3 in amino acids: CRSRDGDTEAFF. The CDR3 DNA follows: TGTAGATCCAGGGATGGGGACACTGAAGCTTTCTTT. The chain has TRBV19 and TRBJ1-1; a weak D match, TRBD1 (5 bases). The CDR3 spans 12 residues. Germline V CDR1 and CDR2: LNHDA, SQIVND (reference sequence).